This passage covers 21 T cell receptor beta chains from one sample sequenced in a study of T cell responses to AZD1222 COVID-19 vaccine. The table came from immunoSEQ multiplex PCR; TCRdb's copy has only in-frame clones and leaves some out. There are some 150,000 clones in the sample; 85% to 95% occur only once, and 9.1% lies in the top ten. The sequenced sample was peripheral blood, obtained on day 0 of AZD1222 vaccination. Receptors were obtained from an adult in good health.

This sequence joins TRBV3-1 (or the pseudogene TRBV3-2) and TRBJ1-1, with D possibly matching TRBD1 (6 bases). The V gene's germline CDR1 is LGHDT and CDR2 YNNKEL (reference sequence). This CDR3 is 13 amino acids long. Trimming stripped 4 bases from V and 3 bases from J, with 9 bases between. CDR3 sequence: CASSLRGDTEAFF. The CDR3 bases are TGTGCCAGCAGCCTCAGGGGCGACACTGAAGCTTTCTTT.

The chain uses TRBV3-1 (or the pseudogene TRBV3-2) and TRBJ1-1, with unresolved D. Germline loops: CDR1 LGHDT, CDR2 YNNKEL (reference sequence). Trimming stripped 1 base from V and 8 bases from J, with 8 bases between. The CDR3 has 12 residues. The CDR3 spells CASSQGVGEAFF. The CDR3 nucleotides are TGTGCCAGCAGCCAAGGAGTTGGAGAAGCTTTCTTT.

The chain combines TRBV5-1 with TRBJ1-6; D might be TRBD1 (5 bases). Germline V gene data show CDR1 as SGHRS and CDR2 as YFSETQ. V was cut by 3 bases and J by 9 bases, with 16 bases left in between. CDR3 length equals 15 residues. CDR3 in amino acids: CASSSLAGDSSPLHF. The CDR3 coding sequence is TGCGCCAGCAGCTCGCTTGCGGGGGATAGTTCACCCCTCCACTTT.

V gene TRBV7-6 combines with J gene TRBJ1-5; D is perhaps TRBD1 (6 bases). The CDR3 loop spans 14 amino acids. CDR1 and CDR2 from the germline V gene are SGHVS and FNYEAQ. V was clipped by 1 base and J by 7 bases, with 11 bases between them. This CDR3 reads CASSLGRGEQPQHF. In nucleotides, the CDR3 is TGTGCCAGCAGCTTAGGGAGGGGGGAGCAGCCCCAGCATTTT.

V and J are TRBV6-2 or TRBV6-3 and TRBJ1-2; TRBD1 might be the D (5 bases). CDR1 and CDR2 from the germline V gene are MNHEY and SVGEGT. V lost 5 bases and J lost 4, with 14 bases in between. This CDR3 is 14 amino acids long. The CDR3 region is CASSPGQNSYGYTF. The CDR3 coding sequence is TGTGCCAGCAGTCCGGGGCAGAACAGCTATGGCTACACCTTC.

This chain connects TRBV5-8 to TRBJ1-5, with D hard to call. The length of the CDR3 is 13 residues. V lost 1 base, J lost 2 bases, and 4 bases lay in between. CDR1 is SGHTS, CDR2 YDEGEE, per germline. CDR3 coding DNA: TGTGCCAGCAGCTTGCTGGGCAATCAGCCCCAGCATTTT. Encoded protein: CASSLLGNQPQHF.

V and J are TRBV7-2 and TRBJ1-5, with a weak D call TRBD1 (5 bases). CDR1 SGHTA and CDR2 FQGNSA come from the germline V gene. The CDR3 is 14 amino acids. V lost 3 bases to trimming and J lost 2 bases, with 8 bases between them. Here the CDR3 reads CASSLMGGNQPQHF. The CDR3 DNA is TGTGCCAGCAGCTTGATGGGGGGCAATCAGCCCCAGCATTTT.

The chain combines TRBV7-9 with TRBJ2-4; 8 bases match TRBD1. The V gene end was trimmed by 8 bases and the J gene end by 1 base; junction bases not matched to a gene: 4. The CDR3 totals 14 residues. Germline CDR1 reads SEHNR; CDR2 reads FQNEAQ (reference sequence). CDR3: CASQGAEAKNIQYF. The DNA for the CDR3 is TGTGCCAGCCAGGGGGCAGAGGCCAAAAACATTCAGTACTTC.

V is TRBV5-1 and J is TRBJ1-6, with TRBD1 matching over 7 bases. The length of the CDR3 is 17 residues. The germline gives CDR1 SGHRS, CDR2 YFSETQ. The junction had 3 bases not matched to a gene; V was cut back by 0 bases and J by 0 bases. The CDR3 DNA is TGCGCCAGCAGCTTGGAGGCAGGGGGCTCCTATAATTCACCCCTCCACTTT. This sequence encodes CASSLEAGGSYNSPLHF. Variable domain in full (rest from reference TRBV5-1 and TRBJ1-6): KAGVTQTPRYLIKTRGQQVTLSCSPISGHRSVSWYQQTPGQGLQFLFEYFSETQRNKGNFPGRFSGRQFSNSRSEMNVSTLELGDSALYLCASSLEAGGSYNSPLHFGNGTRLTVT.

J is TRBJ2-1 and V is TRBV3-1 (or the pseudogene TRBV3-2); perhaps TRBD2 as D (6 bases). Trimming took 0 bases from V and 7 from J, leaving 19 bases between them. Looked up from germline, CDR1 is LGHDT and CDR2 is YNNKEL (reference sequence). This CDR3 has 17 residues. The DNA of the CDR3 is TGTGCCAGCAGCCAAGAAAGGGCGGGGAGACCTCCGAATGAGCAGTTCTTC. This sequence encodes CASSQERAGRPPNEQFF.

The chain combines TRBV6-5 with TRBJ1-3; D gene uncertain. V shed 5 bases and J shed 3 bases, with 11 bases lying between them. The CDR3 is 14 amino acids. Germline V gene data show CDR1 as MNHEY and CDR2 as SVGAGI. The chain's CDR3 is CASSTTFLGNTIYF. CDR3 sequence (DNA): TGTGCCAGCAGTACGACATTCCTTGGAAACACCATATATTTT.

The chain combines TRBV28 with TRBJ1-5, with TRBD1 as a possible D gene (5 bases). CDR3 length: 15 amino acids. V dropped 7 bases and J dropped 5 bases, with 18 bases sitting between them. The V gene's germline CDR1 is MDHEN and CDR2 SYDVKM. CDR3 amino acids: CASTNQGRPHQPQHF. DNA for the CDR3: TGTGCCAGCACTAACCAGGGTCGGCCCCATCAGCCCCAGCATTTT.

The V gene is TRBV15, the J gene TRBJ1-5, with D uncertain. This CDR3 comprises 14 residues. Looked up from germline, CDR1 is LNHNV and CDR2 is YYDKDF (reference sequence). Trimming removed 5 bases from V and 7 bases from J, with 15 bases in between. CDR3 sequence reads: CATSEDERWQPQHF. Written as DNA, the CDR3 is TGTGCCACCAGCGAAGATGAGAGGTGGCAGCCCCAGCATTTT. The full variable domain, in which reference TRBV15 and TRBJ1-5 provide the parts outside the CDR3, is DAMVIQNPRYQVTQFGKPVTLSCSQTLNHNVMYWYQQKSSQAPKLLFHYYDKDFNNEADTPDNFQSRRPNTSFCFLDIRSPGLGDTAMYLCATSEDERWQPQHFGDGTRLSIL.

CDR3 residues: CASSIDLRTGIQPQHF. For the CDR3, the DNA is TGTGCCAGTAGTATAGATTTGAGGACAGGCATCCAGCCCCAGCATTTT. The chain is built from TRBV19 and TRBJ1-5; 7 bases are shared with TRBD1. V gave up 0 bases and J gave up 7 bases; unmatched junction bases: 9. The CDR3 runs 16 residues. In germline, CDR1 is LNHDA, CDR2 SQIVND (reference sequence).

This rearrangement joins TRBV5-5 to TRBJ1-6; D call uncertain. Trimming shortened V by 1 base and J by 7 bases, and 9 bases separated the two germline ends. The CDR3 contains 14 residues. Germline CDR1 and CDR2: SGHKS and YYEKEE (reference sequence). The CDR3, as DNA: TGTGCCAGCAGCTTGAAGGGTTGGAATTCACCCCTCCACTTT. Translation: CASSLKGWNSPLHF.

Worth noting for this clone: The sample contains more than one DNA sequence encoding this CDR3. The chain carries TRBV7-9 and TRBJ1-1; no clear D. The V end was cut by 3 bases, the J end by 3 bases, with 2 bases between. Germline V CDR1 and CDR2: SEHNR, FQNEAQ (reference sequence). There are 11 residues in the CDR3. The CDR3 nucleotides read TGTGCCAGCAGCTTGGACACTGAAGCTTTCTTT. Translation gives CASSLDTEAFF.

The chain couples TRBV18 to TRBJ1-6; maybe TRBD1 (6 bases). Germline V lookup: CDR1 KGHSH, CDR2 LQKENI. CDR3 size: 15 residues. The V and J ends lost 3 bases and 5 bases respectively, with 11 bases between them. DNA for the CDR3: TGTGCCAGCTCACCTGGGGGCGCCCATAATTCACCCCTCCACTTT. Protein product: CASSPGGAHNSPLHF.

V usage is TRBV6-5 and J usage is TRBJ1-2; possibly TRBD1 for D (5 bases). Germline V lookup: CDR1 MNHEY, CDR2 SVGAGI. V lost 2 bases and J lost 10, with 14 bases in between. This CDR3 region has 13 residues. The CDR3 coding sequence is TGTGCCAGCAGTTACGGAGGGGCGAGGTCCTACACCTTC. Protein product: CASSYGGARSYTF.

This rearrangement joins TRBV7-3 to TRBJ2-1; TRBD1 is a possible D gene (6 bases). CDR1 and CDR2 from the germline V gene are SGHTA and FQGTGA. The CDR3 covers 13 residues. The germline V and J ends were trimmed by 4 bases and 8 bases, with 12 bases remaining between them. The CDR3 reads CASSYNREHEQFF. As DNA, the CDR3 is TGTGCCAGCAGCTACAACAGGGAGCATGAGCAGTTCTTC.

This sequence joins TRBV4-2 and TRBJ1-1; TRBD1 matches 7 bases. The CDR3 totals 16 residues. J was trimmed by 5 bases and V by 0 bases; bases with no gene match: 9. Germline CDR1 is LGHNA and CDR2 is YNFKEQ. The CDR3 spells CASSQDGMTGWTEAFF. Here the CDR3 DNA reads TGTGCCAGCAGCCAAGATGGGATGACAGGGTGGACTGAAGCTTTCTTT.

This sequence joins TRBV27 and TRBJ1-6, with a possible D match to TRBD1 (6 bases). Germline CDR1 and CDR2: MNHEY and SMNVEV (reference sequence). V was trimmed by 4 bases and J by 10 bases, leaving 20 bases between them. The CDR3 runs 16 residues. For the CDR3, the DNA is TGTGCCAGCAGTTGCCCAGGGGAGACTATAAGGTCACCCCTCCACTTT. Translation: CASSCPGETIRSPLHF.